This T cell receptor (beta chain) is from a study of Ad26.COV2.S vaccination and SARS-CoV-2 variants. Study summary: Among those in the COV1001 Ad26.COV2.S trial arm was the donor.

CDR3 length: 13 residues. The germline gives CDR1 MNHEY, CDR2 SMNVEV (reference sequence). With 3 bases removed from V and 8 bases from J, the gap between germline ends came to 11 bases. Treatment of the sample: roughly 18 received Ad26.COV2.S at low or high dose, single or two shots; several received placebo; per-sample allocation not given. Each sample was drawn 63 days after the first injection (of vaccine or placebo). The repertoire was sequenced with immunoSEQ multiplex PCR; TCRdb's copy has only in-frame clones and lacks some. The table shows approximately 410,000 clones, with about 92% occurring only once. This clone showed up just once.

Sequenced material: peripheral blood, taken in a trial of Ad26.COV2.S vaccine versus placebo. The chain couples TRBV27 to TRBJ1-5; maybe TRBD1 (5 bases). The sequence was obtained from a person between 18 and 65 years old who received the Ad26.COV2.S COVID-19 vaccine or a placebo. The CDR3, as DNA: TGTGCCAGCAGTTTGGGGGGTGGAAAGCCCCAGCATTTT. It encodes CASSLGGGKPQHF.